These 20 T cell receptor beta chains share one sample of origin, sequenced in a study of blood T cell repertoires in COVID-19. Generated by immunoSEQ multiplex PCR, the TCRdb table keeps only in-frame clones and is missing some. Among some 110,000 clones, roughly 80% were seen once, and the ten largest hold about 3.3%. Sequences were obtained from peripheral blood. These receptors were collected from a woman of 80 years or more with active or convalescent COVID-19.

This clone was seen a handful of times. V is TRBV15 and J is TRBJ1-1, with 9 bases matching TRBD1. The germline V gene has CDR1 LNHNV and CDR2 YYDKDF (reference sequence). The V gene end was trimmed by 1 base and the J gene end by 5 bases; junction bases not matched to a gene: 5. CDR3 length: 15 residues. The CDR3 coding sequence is TGTGCCACCAGCAGAGGGGGACAGGGAGGGACTGAAGCTTTCTTT. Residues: CATSRGGQGGTEAFF. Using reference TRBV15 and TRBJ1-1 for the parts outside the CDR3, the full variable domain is DAMVIQNPRYQVTQFGKPVTLSCSQTLNHNVMYWYQQKSSQAPKLLFHYYDKDFNNEADTPDNFQSRRPNTSFCFLDIRSPGLGDTAMYLCATSRGGQGGTEAFFGQGTRLTVV.

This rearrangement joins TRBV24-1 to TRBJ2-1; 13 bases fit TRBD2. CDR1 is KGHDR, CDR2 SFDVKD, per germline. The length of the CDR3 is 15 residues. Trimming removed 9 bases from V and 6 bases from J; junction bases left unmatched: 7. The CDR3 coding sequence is TGTGCCACCTCAACCCGACTAGCGGGGGGCAATGAGCAGTTCTTC. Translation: CATSTRLAGGNEQFF.

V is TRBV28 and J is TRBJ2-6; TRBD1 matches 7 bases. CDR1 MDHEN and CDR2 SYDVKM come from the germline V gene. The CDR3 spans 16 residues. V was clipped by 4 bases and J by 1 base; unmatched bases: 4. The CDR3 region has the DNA TGTGCCAGCAGTTCACGGACAGGTTCTGGGGCCAACGTCCTGACTTTC. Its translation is CASSSRTGSGANVLTF.

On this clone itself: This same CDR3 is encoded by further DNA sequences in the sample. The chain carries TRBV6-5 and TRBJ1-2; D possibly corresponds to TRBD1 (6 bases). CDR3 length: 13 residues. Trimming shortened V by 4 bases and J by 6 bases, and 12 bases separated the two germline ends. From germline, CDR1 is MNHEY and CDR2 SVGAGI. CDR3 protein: CASSLTGVDGYTF. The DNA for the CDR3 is TGTGCCAGCAGTTTGACAGGCGTGGATGGCTACACCTTC.

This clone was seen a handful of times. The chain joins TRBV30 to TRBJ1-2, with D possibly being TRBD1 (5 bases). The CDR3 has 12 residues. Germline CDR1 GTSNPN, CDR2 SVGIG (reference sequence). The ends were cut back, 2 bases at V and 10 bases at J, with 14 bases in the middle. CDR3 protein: CAWSSGARVYTF. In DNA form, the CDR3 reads TGTGCCTGGAGTTCTGGGGCCCGCGTCTACACCTTC. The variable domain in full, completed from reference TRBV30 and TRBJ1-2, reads SQTIHQWPATLVQPVGSPLSLECTVEGTSNPNLYWYRQAAGRGLQLLFYSVGIGQISSEVPQNLSASRPQDRQFILSSKKLLLSDSGFYLCAWSSGARVYTFGSGTRLTVV.

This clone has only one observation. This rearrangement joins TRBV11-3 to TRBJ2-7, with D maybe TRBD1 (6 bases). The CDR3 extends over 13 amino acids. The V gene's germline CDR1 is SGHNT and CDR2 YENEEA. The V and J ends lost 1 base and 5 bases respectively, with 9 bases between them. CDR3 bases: TGTGCCAGCAGCTTAGTGGCAGGGGACGAGCAGTACTTC. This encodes CASSLVAGDEQYF. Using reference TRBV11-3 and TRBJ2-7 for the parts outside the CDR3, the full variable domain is EAGVVQSPRYKIIEKKQPVAFWCNPISGHNTLYWYLQNLGQGPELLIRYENEEAVDDSQLPKDRFSAERLKGVDSTLKIQPAELGDSAVYLCASSLVAGDEQYFGPGTRLTVT.

The CDR3 DNA follows: TGTGCCAGCAGTCAAAATTACAGGGGGGTAGGTGAAAAACTGTTTTTT. Its protein product is CASSQNYRGVGEKLFF. The chain combines TRBV28 with TRBJ1-4, with 8 bases identical to TRBD1. CDR1 is MDHEN and CDR2 is SYDVKM in the germline V gene. The length of the CDR3 is 16 residues. J gave up 7 bases and V 5 bases, and 12 bases lay outside the gene matches.

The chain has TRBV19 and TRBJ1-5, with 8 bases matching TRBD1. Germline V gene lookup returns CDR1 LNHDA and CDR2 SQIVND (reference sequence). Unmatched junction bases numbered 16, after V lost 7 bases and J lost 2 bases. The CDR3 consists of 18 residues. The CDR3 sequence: CASTISTGGVIGNQPQHF. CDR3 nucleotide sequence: TGTGCCAGTACCATTTCTACAGGGGGAGTGATCGGCAATCAGCCCCAGCATTTT.

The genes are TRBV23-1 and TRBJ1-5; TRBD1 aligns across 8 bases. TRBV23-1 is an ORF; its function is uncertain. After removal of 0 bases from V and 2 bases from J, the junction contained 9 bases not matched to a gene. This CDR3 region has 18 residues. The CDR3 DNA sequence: TGCGCCAGCAGTCAATCGAACAGGGGGTTATTCGGCAATCAGCCCCAGCATTTT. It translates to CASSQSNRGLFGNQPQHF.

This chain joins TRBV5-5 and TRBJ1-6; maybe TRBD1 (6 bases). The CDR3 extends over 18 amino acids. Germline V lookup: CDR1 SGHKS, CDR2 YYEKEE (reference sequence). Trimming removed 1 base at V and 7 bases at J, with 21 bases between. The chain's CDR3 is CASSLFLGTTRGNSPLHF. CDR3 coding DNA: TGTGCCAGCAGCTTGTTTTTGGGGACAACGAGAGGGAATTCACCCCTCCACTTT.

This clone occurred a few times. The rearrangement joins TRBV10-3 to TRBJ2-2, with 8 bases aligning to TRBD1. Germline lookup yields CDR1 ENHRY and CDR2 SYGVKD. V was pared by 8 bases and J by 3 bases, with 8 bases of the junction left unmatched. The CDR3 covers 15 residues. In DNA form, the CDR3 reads TGTGCCATCGGGAGACAGGGGCCGGACACCGGGGAGCTGTTTTTT. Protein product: CAIGRQGPDTGELFF.

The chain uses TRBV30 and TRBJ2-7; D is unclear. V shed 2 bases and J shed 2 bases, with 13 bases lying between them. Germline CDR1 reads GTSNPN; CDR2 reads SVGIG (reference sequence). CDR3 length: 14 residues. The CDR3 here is CAWSILSITYEQYF. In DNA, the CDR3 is TGTGCCTGGAGTATCCTCAGTATAACCTACGAGCAGTACTTC.

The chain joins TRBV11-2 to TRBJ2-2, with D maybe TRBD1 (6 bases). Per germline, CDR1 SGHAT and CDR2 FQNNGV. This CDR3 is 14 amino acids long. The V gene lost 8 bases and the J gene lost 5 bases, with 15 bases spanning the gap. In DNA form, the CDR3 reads TGTGCCAGCCAAAAGGACAGAGCGACCGGGGAGCTGTTTTTT. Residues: CASQKDRATGELFF.

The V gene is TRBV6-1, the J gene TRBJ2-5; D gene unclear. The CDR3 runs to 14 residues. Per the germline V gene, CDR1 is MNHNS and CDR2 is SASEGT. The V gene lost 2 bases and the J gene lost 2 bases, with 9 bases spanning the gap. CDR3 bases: TGTGCCAGCAGTGAACCGGCGGCTCAAGAGACCCAGTACTTC. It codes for CASSEPAAQETQYF.

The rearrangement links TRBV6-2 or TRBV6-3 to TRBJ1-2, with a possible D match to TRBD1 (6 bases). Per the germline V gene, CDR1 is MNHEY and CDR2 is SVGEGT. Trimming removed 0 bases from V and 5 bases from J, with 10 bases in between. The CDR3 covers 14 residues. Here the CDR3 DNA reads TGTGCCAGCAGTTACTCGGCAGGGGAATATGGCTACACCTTC. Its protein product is CASSYSAGEYGYTF.

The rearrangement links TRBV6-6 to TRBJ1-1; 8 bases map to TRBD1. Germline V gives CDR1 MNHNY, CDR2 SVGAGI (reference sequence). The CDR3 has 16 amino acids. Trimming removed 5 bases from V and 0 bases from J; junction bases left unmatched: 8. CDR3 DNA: TGTGCCAGCAGTCACATCAGGACAGGGTTGAACACTGAAGCTTTCTTT. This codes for CASSHIRTGLNTEAFF.

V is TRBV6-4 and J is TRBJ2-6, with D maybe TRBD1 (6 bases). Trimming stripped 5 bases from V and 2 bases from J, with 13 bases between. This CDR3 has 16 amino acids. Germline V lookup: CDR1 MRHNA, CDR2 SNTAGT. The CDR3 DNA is TGTGCCAGCAGTCCGGACAGAGCCCCTGGGGCCAACGTCCTGACTTTC. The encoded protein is CASSPDRAPGANVLTF.

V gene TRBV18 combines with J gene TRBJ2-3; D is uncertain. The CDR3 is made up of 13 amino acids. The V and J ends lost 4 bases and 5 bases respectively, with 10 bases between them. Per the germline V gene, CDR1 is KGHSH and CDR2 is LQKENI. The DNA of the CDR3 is TGTGCCAGCTCACTCGGGTACGGAGATACGCAGTATTTT. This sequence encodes CASSLGYGDTQYF.

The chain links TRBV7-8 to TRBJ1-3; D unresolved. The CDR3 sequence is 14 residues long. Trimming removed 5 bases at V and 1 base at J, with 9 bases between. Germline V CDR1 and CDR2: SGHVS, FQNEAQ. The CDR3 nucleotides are TGTGCCAGCAGCCCACGGGTATCTGGAAACACCATATATTTT. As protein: CASSPRVSGNTIYF.

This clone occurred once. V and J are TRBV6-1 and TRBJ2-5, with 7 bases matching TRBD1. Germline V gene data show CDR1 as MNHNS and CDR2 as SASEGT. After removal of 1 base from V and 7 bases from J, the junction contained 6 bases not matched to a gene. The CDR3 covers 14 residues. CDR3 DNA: TGTGCCAGCAGTGAAGGACAGGGTTTGGGGACCCAGTACTTC. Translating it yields CASSEGQGLGTQYF.